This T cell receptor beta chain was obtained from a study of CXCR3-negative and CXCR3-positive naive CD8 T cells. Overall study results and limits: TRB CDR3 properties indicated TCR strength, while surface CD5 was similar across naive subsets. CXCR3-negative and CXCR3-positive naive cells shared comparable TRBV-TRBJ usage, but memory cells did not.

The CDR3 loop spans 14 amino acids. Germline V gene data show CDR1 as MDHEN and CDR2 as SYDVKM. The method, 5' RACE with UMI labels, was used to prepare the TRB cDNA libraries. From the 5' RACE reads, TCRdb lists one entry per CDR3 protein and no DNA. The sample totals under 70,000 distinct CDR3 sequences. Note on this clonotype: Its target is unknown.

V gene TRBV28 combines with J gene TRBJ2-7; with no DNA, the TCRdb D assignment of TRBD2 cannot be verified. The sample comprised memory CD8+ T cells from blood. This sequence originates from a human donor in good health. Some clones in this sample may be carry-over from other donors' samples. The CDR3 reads CASSLGLAGPEQYF.